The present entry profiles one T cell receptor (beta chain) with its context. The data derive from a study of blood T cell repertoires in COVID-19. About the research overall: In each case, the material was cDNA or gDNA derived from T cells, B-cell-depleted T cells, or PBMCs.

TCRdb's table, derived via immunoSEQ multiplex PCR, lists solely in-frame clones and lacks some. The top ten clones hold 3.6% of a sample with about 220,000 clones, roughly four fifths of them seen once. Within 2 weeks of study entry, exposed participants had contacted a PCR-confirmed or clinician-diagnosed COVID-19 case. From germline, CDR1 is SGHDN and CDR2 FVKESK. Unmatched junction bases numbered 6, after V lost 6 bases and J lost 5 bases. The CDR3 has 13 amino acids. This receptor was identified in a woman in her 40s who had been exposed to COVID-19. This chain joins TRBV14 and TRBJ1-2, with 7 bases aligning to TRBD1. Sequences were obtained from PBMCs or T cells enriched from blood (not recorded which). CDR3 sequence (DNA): TGTGCCAGCAGTCGGGACAGCACTTATGGCTACACCTTC. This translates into CASSRDSTYGYTF.